This TCR beta chain was observed in a study of Ad26.COV2.S vaccination and SARS-CoV-2 variants. Treatment specified: around 19 received Ad26.COV2.S at low or high dose, single or two shots; about five received placebo; per-sample allocation not given. Sample collection was performed on day 63 after the first vaccine or placebo injection. Clones were read by immunoSEQ multiplex PCR, and TCRdb kept only the in-frame ones, dropping some. Of about half a million clones listed, roughly nine tenths are singletons. This specimen was peripheral blood, taken in a trial of Ad26.COV2.S vaccine versus placebo. This receptor was obtained from a person aged 18-60 years who received the Ad26.COV2.S COVID-19 vaccine or a placebo.

The CDR3 DNA sequence: TGTGCCAGCAGTTACTCGGACAGCTACTATGGCTACACCTTC. It yields the protein CASSYSDSYYGYTF. V and J are TRBV6-5 and TRBJ1-2; tentative D call: TRBD1 (6 bases). V shed 0 bases and J shed 3 bases, with 8 bases lying between them. The germline V gene has CDR1 MNHEY and CDR2 SVGAGI. This CDR3 comprises 14 residues.